This TCR beta chain was recorded in a study of blood T cell repertoires in COVID-19. The CDR3 spans 13 residues. Between the trimmed V and J ends, which lost 7 bases and 2 bases, there was a span of 9 bases. How the authors handled the data: Reference gene primer amplification yielded estimated nucleated cell counts. Measured with immunoSEQ multiplex PCR; TCRdb has only the in-frame clones, and not every one. That table is the source of V, J and clone size, and D and trimming were worked out from the DNA. The sample yields about 49,000 clones, about four fifths seen once. The sequence was obtained from a woman aged 55-70 years with acute or convalescent COVID-19. The specimen sequenced was peripheral blood. This chain joins TRBV12-3 or TRBV12-4 and TRBJ1-5, with D uncertain. CDR3 sequence (DNA): TGTGCCAGCAAGGCGGCAGGCAATCAGCCCCAGCATTTT. It codes for CASKAAGNQPQHF.